This TCR beta chain is from a study of CD8+CD57+ T cells in acquired aplastic anemia (dated by TCRdb to between 2017 and 2018). About the investigation overall: DNA extracted from sorted CD4+ and CD8+ cells had a mean of roughly 3 ug, with a range of 0.2 to 27.4 ug. For healthy donor samples, the average read count was around 10 million for CD4+ cells and 11 million to 14 million for CD8+ cells. What the research found in general, with its limitations: Between patients and healthy controls, no significant difference in CD8+ Simpson's diversity was found (P=0.060). Although under 35 CD8+ CDR3 sequences were shared by patients and controls, these sequences appeared highly expressed in patients and within the immunodominant clones of patients.

For this chain, trimming is 3 bases at the V end and 1 base at the J end, and the number of junction bases without a gene match is 6. Sequences SGHRS (CDR1) and YFSETQ (CDR2) are obtained from the germline V gene. The CDR3 goes from the cysteine to the phenylalanine over 15 residues. Only the CDR3 DNA stays, 45 bases, in frame from base 1. This clonotype was seen repeatedly, ten times or more. The target of this receptor is not known. No per-base quality is available; no much larger clone lies one base away. In the study, sorted CD4+ and CD8+ blood T cells from patients with severe aplastic anemia and from healthy subjects underwent deep sequencing of TCR repertoires. Ficoll-Paque density gradient centrifugation was used to isolate peripheral blood mononuclear cells. Before DNA extraction, CD4+ and CD8+ T cells were sorted by FACS or by magnetic beads. Profiling of TCR beta VDJ combinations and CDR3 sequences used genomic DNA as the template. An Illumina HiSeq 2000 was the platform used for TCR repertoire sequencing. Under the source paper's analysis protocol: TRBV/TRBJ rearrangement plots, CDR3 size and DJ length profiles, and Simpson's diversity index were used to evaluate the repertoires. Whichever DNA sequence was most abundant in the deep sequencing data was defined as the immunodominant clone. CDR3 amino acid sequences were screened for sharing across subjects and were compared with published repertoires and the VDJdb database. The raw public data were reprocessed by TCRdb itself: fastp quality trimming at Q25, MiXCR clonotype calling, in-frame beta chains only. Rows are combined by CDR3 protein, so each entry shows the most common genes and DNA. The V and J calls were not made by the authors but by TCRdb's processing. This sample gives around 190,000 distinct CDR3 sequences in total; about 53% of them show up just once. 16% of the sample is held by the ten biggest clonotypes.

The rearranged segments are TRBV5-1 and TRBJ1-1; 7 middle bases align to TRBD1. This receptor was identified in a human donor in good health, serving as a control. The material sequenced was sorted CD4+, CD8+, or CD8+CD57+ T cells (not recorded which) from PBMCs. DNA sequence: TGCGCCAGCAGCTCCACCGGGACAGCGAACACTGAAGCTTTCTTT. Its protein product is CASSSTGTANTEAFF.